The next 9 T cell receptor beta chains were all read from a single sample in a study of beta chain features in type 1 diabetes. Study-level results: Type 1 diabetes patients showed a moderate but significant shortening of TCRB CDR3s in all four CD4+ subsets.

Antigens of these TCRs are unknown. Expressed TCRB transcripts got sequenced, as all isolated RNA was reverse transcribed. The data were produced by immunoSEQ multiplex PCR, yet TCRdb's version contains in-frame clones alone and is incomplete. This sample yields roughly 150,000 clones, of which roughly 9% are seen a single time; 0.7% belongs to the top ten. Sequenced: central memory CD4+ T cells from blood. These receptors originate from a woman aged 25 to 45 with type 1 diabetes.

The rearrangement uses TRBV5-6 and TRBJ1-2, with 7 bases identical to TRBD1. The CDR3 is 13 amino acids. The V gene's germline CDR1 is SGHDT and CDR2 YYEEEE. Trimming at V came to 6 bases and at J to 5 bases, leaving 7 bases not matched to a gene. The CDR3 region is CASNPTGLYGYTF. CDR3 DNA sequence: TGTGCCAGCAACCCGACAGGGCTATATGGCTACACCTTC.

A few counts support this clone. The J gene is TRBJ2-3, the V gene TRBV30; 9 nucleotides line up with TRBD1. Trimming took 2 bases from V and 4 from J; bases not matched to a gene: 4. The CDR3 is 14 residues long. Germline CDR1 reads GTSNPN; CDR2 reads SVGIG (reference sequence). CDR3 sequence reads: CAWSSGQGSDTQYF. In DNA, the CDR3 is TGTGCCTGGAGTAGCGGACAGGGGTCAGATACGCAGTATTTT.

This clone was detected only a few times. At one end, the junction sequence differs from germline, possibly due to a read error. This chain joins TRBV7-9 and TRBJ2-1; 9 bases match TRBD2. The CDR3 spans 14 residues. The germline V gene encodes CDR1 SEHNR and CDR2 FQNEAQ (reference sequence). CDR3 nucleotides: TGTGCCAGCAGCTTAGTAGGGCGGGAGGGCATTACGGTCTTC. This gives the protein CASSLVGREGITVF.

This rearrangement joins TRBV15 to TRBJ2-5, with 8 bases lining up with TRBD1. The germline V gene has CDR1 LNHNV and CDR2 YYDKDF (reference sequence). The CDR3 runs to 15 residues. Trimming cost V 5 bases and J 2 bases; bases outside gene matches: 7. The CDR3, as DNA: TGTGCCACCAGCCGCGGGACAGGACAACAAGAGACCCAGTACTTC. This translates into CATSRGTGQQETQYF.

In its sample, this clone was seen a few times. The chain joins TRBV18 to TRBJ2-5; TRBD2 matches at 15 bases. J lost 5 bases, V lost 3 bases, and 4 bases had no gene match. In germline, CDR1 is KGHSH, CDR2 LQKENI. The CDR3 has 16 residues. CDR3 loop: CASSPGTSGRSETQYF. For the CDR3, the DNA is TGTGCCAGCTCACCCGGGACTAGCGGGAGGTCGGAGACCCAGTACTTC.

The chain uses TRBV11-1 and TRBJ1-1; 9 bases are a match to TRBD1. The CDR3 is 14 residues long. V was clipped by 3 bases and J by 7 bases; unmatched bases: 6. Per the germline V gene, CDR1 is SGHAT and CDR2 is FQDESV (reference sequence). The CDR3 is CASSFRTGEGEAFF. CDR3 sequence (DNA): TGTGCCAGCAGCTTTCGGACAGGGGAGGGTGAAGCTTTCTTT.

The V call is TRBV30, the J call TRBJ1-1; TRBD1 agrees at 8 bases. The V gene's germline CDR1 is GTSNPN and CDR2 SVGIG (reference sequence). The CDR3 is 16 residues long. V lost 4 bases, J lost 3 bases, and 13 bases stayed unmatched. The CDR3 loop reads CAWNDRGGVRDTEAFF. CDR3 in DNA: TGTGCCTGGAATGACAGGGGCGGGGTAAGGGACACTGAAGCTTTCTTT.

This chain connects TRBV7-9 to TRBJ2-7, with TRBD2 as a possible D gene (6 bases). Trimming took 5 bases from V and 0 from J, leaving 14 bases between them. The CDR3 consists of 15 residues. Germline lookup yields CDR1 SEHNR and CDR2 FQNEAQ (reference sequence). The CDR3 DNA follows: TGTGCCAGCAGCCGCCGTAGCGGCAGCTCCTACGAGCAGTACTTC. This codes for CASSRRSGSSYEQYF.

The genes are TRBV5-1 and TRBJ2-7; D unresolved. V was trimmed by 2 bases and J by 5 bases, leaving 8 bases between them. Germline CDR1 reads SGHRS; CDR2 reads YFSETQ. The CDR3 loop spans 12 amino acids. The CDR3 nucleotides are TGCGCCAGCAGCTTTGAGAGCAACGAGCAGTACTTC. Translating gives CASSFESNEQYF.